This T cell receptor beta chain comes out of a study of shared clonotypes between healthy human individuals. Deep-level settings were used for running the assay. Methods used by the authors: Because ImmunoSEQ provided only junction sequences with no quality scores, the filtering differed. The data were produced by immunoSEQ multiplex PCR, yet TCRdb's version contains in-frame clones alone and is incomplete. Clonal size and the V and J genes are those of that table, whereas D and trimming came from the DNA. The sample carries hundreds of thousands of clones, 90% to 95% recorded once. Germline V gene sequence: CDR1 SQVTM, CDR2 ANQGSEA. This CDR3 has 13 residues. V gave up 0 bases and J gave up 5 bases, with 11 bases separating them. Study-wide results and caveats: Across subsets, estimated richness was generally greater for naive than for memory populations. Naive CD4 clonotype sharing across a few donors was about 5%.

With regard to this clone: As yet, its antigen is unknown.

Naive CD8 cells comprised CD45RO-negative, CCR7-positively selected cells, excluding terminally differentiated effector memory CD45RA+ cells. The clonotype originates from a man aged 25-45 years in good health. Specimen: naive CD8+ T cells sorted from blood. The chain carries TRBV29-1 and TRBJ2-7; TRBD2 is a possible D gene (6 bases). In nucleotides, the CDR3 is TGCAGCGTTGAAGATTTGGGGGGAGACGAGCAGTACTTC. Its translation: CSVEDLGGDEQYF.